This is a list of T cell receptor beta chains from one sample in a study of OX40 agonist ivuxolimab in advanced cancers. Sequencing was performed with immunoSEQ multiplex PCR; in TCRdb, only in-frame clones are kept and a portion is missing. The data show fewer than 90,000 clones, with approximately 86% seen just once and roughly 8% held by the top ten. The sample was CD4+ or CD8+ T cells sorted from blood, taken in a trial of the OX40 agonist ivuxolimab. The receptors were gathered from an adult with an advanced solid tumor such as melanoma, head and neck, liver or kidney cancer. The CDR3 runs from the conserved cysteine through the conserved F or W. Rows give clone size only sometimes, using once, few, many, or a class for an expanded clone.

once	17	TRBV7-2	TRBJ2-1	CASSFLPSGGRYNEQFF
.	14	TRBV6-5	TRBJ1-2	CASTPDGGRSGYTF
.	14	TRBV30	TRBJ2-6	CAWVHPRGANVLTF
.	17	TRBV9	TRBJ2-1	CASSPRFGVVGDNEQFF
.	16	TRBV2	TRBJ2-3	CASSPGSFLSTDTQYF
.	17	TRBV21-1	TRBJ1-5	CASSMGANLYSNQPQHF
.	15	TRBV2	TRBJ2-2	CASSEGLGSTGELFF
.	13	TRBV5-8	TRBJ2-3	CASALEGIDTQYF
.	14	TRBV5-5	TRBJ1-1	CASSFGTTNTEAFF
.	15	TRBV7-9	TRBJ1-1	CASSYLVGLNTEAFF
.	14	TRBV7-9	TRBJ1-2	CASSASGTAVGYTF
once	13	TRBV5-1	TRBJ2-7	CASSLAGSYEQYF
.	12	TRBV28	TRBJ2-7	CASSLDFYEQYF
.	14	TRBV5-4	TRBJ2-1	CASSLESGNNEQFF